The entry that follows covers one TCR beta chain sequence. Its antigen is still unknown. This entry comes from a study of cytomegalovirus exposure and HLA in healthy donors. Study-level points and caveats: Presence/absence analyses treated sequencing depth as roughly uniform across donors. It was reported that the classifier diagnosed cytomegalovirus status with high specificity and sensitivity in both the original and validation cohorts. Most TCR beta V segments were productive about 87% or about 30% of the time in an earlier analysis.

Use of 60 Vbeta and 13 Jbeta primers characterized the PCR. The protocol was immunoSEQ multiplex PCR, while the TCRdb copy is restricted to in-frame clones and leaves out a portion. Seen here are 120,000 or so clones, roughly 76% observed once, and the top ten hold around 2%. Germline assignment: CDR1 SGHVS and CDR2 FNYEAQ. The CDR3 length is 20 residues. V lost 2 bases and J lost 0; bases outside the gene matches: 15. The sequence derives from a man between 25 and 39 years old in good health and CMV-seronegative. The chain is built from TRBV7-6 and TRBJ1-4; 7 positions match TRBD1. Sample: PBMCs. DNA of the CDR3: TGTGCCAGCAGCTTAAACCCAATAATAACAGGGGAAACAACTAATGAAAAACTGTTTTTT. Protein product: CASSLNPIITGETTNEKLFF.